This TCR beta chain was sequenced for a study of T cell responses to AZD1222 COVID-19 vaccine. Whole-study results and caveats: Recipients of AZD1222 seropositive at baseline numbered only 6 or 7.

This CDR3 spans 14 amino acids. After removal of 5 bases from V and 1 base from J, the junction contained 4 bases not matched to a gene. Germline V lookup: CDR1 LGHDT, CDR2 YNNKEL (reference sequence). On this clone itself: Its antigen is unknown.

The method was immunoSEQ multiplex PCR; TCRdb's version includes in-frame clones alone and lacks a portion of them. Among roughly 120,000 clones, 85% to 90% were seen once, and the ten largest hold 17%. This chain connects TRBV3-1 (or the pseudogene TRBV3-2) to TRBJ1-2, with 7 bases matching TRBD1. This sequence originates from an adult who received the AZD1222 COVID-19 vaccine. The sample in question was peripheral blood, obtained 28 days after the second AZD1222 dose. The CDR3 DNA reads TGTGCCAGCAGCGGGGACAGAGTTAACTATGGCTACACCTTC. It is translated as CASSGDRVNYGYTF.